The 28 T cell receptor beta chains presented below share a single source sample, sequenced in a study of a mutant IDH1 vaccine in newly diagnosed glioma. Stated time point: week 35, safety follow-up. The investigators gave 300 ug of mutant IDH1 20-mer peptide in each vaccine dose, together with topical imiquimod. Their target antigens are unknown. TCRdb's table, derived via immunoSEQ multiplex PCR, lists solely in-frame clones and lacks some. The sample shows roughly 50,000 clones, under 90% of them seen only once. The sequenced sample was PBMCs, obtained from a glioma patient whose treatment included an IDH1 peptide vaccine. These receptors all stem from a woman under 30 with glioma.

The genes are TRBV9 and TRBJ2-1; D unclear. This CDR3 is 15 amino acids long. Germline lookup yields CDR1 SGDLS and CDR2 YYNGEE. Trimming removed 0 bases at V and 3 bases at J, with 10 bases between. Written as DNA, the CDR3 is TGTGCCAGCAGCGTAGCTCAGGCCTACTACAATGAGCAGTTCTTC. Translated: CASSVAQAYYNEQFF.

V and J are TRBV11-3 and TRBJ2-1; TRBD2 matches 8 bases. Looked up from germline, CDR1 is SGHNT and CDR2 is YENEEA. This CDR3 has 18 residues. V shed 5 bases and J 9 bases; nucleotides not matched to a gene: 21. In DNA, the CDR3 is TGTGCCAGCAGCGCACTAGATAGATGGGTAGCGGGGAGCGGTGAGCAGTTCTTC. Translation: CASSALDRWVAGSGEQFF. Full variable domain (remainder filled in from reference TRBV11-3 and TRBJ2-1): EAGVVQSPRYKIIEKKQPVAFWCNPISGHNTLYWYLQNLGQGPELLIRYENEEAVDDSQLPKDRFSAERLKGVDSTLKIQPAELGDSAVYLCASSALDRWVAGSGEQFFGPGTRLTVL.

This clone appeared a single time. CDR3 sequence (DNA): TGCGCCAGCAGCTTAGACATACAGATAATGAACACTGAAGCTTTCTTT. Its protein product is CASSLDIQIMNTEAFF. This chain connects TRBV5-1 to TRBJ1-1; no firm D call. There are 16 residues in the CDR3. The germline V and J ends were trimmed by 2 bases and 0 bases, with 14 bases remaining between them. Germline assignment: CDR1 SGHRS and CDR2 YFSETQ.

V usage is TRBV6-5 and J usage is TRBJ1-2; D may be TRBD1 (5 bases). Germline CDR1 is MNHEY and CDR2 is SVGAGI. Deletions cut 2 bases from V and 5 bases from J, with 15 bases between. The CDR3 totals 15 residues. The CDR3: CASSYLGRSGYGYTF. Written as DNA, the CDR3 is TGTGCCAGCAGTTACCTGGGACGGAGCGGGTATGGCTACACCTTC.

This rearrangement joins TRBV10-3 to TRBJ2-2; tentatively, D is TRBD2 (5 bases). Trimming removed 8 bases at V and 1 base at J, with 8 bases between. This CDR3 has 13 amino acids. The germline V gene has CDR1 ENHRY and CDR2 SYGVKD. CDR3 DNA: TGTGCCATCCCCAGCGGGAACACCGGGGAGCTGTTTTTT. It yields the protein CAIPSGNTGELFF.

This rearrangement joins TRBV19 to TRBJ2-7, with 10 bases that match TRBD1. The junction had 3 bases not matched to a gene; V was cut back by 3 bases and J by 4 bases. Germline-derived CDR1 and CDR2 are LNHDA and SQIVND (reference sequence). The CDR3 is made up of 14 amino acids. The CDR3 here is CASSIQDRGYEQYF. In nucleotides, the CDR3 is TGTGCCAGTAGTATTCAGGACAGGGGGTACGAGCAGTACTTC.

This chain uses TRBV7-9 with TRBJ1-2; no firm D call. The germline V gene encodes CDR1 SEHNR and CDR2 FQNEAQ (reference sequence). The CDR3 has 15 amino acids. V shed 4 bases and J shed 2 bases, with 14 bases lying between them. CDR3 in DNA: TGTGCCAGCAGCTCCCCTGGGCACATCAACTATGGCTACACCTTC. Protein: CASSSPGHINYGYTF. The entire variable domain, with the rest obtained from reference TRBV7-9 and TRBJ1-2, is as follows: DTGVSQNPRHKITKRGQNVTFRCDPISEHNRLYWYRQTLGQGPEFLTYFQNEAQLEKSRLLSDRFSAERPKGSFSTLEIQRTEQGDSAMYLCASSSPGHINYGYTFGSGTRLTVV.

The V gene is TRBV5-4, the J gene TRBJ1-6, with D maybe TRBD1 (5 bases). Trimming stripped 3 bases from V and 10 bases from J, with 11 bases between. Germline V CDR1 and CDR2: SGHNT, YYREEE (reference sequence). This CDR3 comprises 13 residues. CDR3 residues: CASSSLGGSPLHF. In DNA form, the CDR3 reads TGTGCCAGCAGCTCCCTGGGGGGGTCACCCCTCCACTTT.

In nucleotides, the CDR3 is TGTGCCAGCAGCCGTGGGGGCACAGATACGCAGTATTTT. Its translation is CASSRGGTDTQYF. This sequence joins TRBV14 and TRBJ2-3; D unresolved. This CDR3 has 13 amino acids. The ends were cut back, 4 bases at V and 1 base at J, with 6 bases in the middle. CDR1 SGHDN and CDR2 FVKESK come from the germline V gene. The full variable domain, its missing parts supplied by reference TRBV14 and TRBJ2-3, is EAGVTQFPSHSVIEKGQTVTLRCDPISGHDNLYWYRRVMGKEIKFLLHFVKESKQDESGMPNNRFLAERTGGTYSTLKVQPAELEDSGVYFCASSRGGTDTQYFGPGTRLTVL.

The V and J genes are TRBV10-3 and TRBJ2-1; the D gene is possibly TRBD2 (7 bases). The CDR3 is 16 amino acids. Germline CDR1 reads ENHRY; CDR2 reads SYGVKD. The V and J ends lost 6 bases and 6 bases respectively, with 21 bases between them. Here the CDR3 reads CAISQGREIAANEQFF. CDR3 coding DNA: TGTGCCATCAGCCAGGGGCGGGAGATCGCAGCCAATGAGCAGTTCTTC.

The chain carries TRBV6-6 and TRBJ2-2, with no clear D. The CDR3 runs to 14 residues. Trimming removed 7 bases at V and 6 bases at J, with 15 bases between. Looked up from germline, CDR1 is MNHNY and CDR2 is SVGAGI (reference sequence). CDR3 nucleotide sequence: TGTGCCAGCACTTGGGCGAGAGATGCCGGGGAGCTGTTTTTT. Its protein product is CASTWARDAGELFF.

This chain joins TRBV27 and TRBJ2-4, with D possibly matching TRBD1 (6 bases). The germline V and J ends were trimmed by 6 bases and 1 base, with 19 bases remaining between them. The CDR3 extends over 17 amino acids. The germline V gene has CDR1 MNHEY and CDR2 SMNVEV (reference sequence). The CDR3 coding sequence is TGTGCCAGCAGGGGGGTTACAGGGTTGGGGGCCAAAAACATTCAGTACTTC. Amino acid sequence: CASRGVTGLGAKNIQYF.

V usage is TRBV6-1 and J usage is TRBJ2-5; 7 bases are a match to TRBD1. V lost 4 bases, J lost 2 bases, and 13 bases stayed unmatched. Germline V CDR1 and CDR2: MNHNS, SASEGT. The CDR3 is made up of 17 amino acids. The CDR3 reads CASSGAPGQIPQETQYF. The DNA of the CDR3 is TGTGCCAGCAGTGGGGCTCCGGGACAGATACCTCAAGAGACCCAGTACTTC.

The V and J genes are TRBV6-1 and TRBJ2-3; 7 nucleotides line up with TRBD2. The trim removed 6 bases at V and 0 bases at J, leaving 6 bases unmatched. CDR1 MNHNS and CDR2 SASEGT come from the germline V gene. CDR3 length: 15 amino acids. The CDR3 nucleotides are TGTGCCAGCAGCCCGACTAGCCGTAGCACAGATACGCAGTATTTT. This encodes CASSPTSRSTDTQYF.

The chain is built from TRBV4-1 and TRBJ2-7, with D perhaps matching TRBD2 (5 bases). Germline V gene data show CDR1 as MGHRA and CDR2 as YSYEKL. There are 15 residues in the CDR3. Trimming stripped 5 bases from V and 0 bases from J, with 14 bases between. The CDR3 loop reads CASSAGGPPSYEQYF. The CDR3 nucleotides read TGCGCCAGCAGCGCCGGCGGGCCTCCCTCCTACGAGCAGTACTTC.

For the CDR3, the DNA is TGCGCCACCTCGAGGCAGCCGGATGAGCAGTTCTTC. This gives the protein CATSRQPDEQFF. This chain connects TRBV5-1 to TRBJ2-1, with D unclear. V was pared by 9 bases and J by 8 bases, with 15 bases between. Germline CDR1 SGHRS, CDR2 YFSETQ. CDR3 length equals 12 residues. Combining the CDR3 with reference TRBV5-1 and TRBJ2-1 gives the whole variable domain KAGVTQTPRYLIKTRGQQVTLSCSPISGHRSVSWYQQTPGQGLQFLFEYFSETQRNKGNFPGRFSGRQFSNSRSEMNVSTLELGDSALYLCATSRQPDEQFFGPGTRLTVL.

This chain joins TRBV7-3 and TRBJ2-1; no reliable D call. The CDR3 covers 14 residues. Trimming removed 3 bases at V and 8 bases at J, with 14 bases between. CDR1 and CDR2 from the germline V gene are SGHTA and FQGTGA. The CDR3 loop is CASSLGSPVDEQFF. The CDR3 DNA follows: TGTGCCAGCAGCTTGGGTTCGCCGGTGGATGAGCAGTTCTTC.

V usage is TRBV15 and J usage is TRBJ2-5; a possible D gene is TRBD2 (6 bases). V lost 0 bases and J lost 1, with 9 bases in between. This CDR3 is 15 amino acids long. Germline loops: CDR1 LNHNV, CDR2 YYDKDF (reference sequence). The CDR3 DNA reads TGTGCCACCAGCAGAGAGGGGGACTCCCAAGAGACCCAGTACTTC. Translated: CATSREGDSQETQYF.

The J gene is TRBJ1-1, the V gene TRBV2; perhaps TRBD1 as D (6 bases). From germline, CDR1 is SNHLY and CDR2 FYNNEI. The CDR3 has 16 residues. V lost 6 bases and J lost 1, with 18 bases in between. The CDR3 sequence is CASRSTGTTTNTEAFF. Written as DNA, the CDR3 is TGTGCCAGCAGGTCGACCGGGACAACCACGAACACTGAAGCTTTCTTT.

CDR3: CASSYTLRADQPQHF. DNA for the CDR3: TGTGCCAGCAGTTACACACTGAGGGCTGATCAGCCCCAGCATTTT. This chain links TRBV6-6 with TRBJ1-5; D call uncertain. The CDR3 contains 15 residues. Deletions cut 2 bases from V and 5 bases from J, with 13 bases between. Per the germline V gene, CDR1 is MNHNY and CDR2 is SVGAGI (reference sequence).

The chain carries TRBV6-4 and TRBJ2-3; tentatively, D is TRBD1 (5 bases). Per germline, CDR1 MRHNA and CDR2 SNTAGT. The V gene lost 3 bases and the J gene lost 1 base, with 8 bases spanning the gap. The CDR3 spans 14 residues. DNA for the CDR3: TGTGCCAGCAGTGATGGACATCGCACAGATACGCAGTATTTT. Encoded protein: CASSDGHRTDTQYF.

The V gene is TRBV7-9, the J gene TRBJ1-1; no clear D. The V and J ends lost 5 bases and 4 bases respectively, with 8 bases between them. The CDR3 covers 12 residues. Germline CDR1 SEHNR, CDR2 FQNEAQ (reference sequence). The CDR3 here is CASSRPGTEAFF. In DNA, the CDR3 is TGTGCCAGCAGCCGCCCGGGCACTGAAGCTTTCTTT.

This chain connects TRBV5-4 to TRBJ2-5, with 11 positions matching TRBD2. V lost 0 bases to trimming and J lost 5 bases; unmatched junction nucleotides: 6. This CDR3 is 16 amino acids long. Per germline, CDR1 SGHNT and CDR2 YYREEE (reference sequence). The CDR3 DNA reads TGTGCCAGCAGCTTGGCGGGACTAGCGGCCGCGGAGACCCAGTACTTC. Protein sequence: CASSLAGLAAAETQYF. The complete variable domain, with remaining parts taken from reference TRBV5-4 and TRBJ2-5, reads ETGVTQSPTHLIKTRGQQVTLRCSSQSGHNTVSWYQQALGQGPQFIFQYYREEENGRGNFPPRFSGLQFPNYSSELNVNALELDDSALYLCASSLAGLAAAETQYFGPGTRLLVL.

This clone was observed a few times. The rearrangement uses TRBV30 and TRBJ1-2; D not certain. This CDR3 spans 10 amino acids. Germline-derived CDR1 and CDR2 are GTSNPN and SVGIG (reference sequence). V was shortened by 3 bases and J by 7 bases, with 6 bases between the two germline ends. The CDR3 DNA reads TGTGCCTGGAGACGGGGTGGCTACACCTTC. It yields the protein CAWRRGGYTF.

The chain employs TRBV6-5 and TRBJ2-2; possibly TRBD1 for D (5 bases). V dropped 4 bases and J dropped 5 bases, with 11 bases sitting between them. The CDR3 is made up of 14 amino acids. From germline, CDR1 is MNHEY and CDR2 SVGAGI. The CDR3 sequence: CASSLGLWTGELFF. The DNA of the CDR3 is TGTGCCAGCAGTTTGGGGCTTTGGACCGGGGAGCTGTTTTTT.

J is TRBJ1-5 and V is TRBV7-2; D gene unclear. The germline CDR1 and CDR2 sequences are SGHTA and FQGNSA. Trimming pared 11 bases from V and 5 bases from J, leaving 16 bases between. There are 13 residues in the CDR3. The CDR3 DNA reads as TGTGCCGGTGGGCCTCCGCGGGATCAGCCCCAGCATTTT. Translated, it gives CAGGPPRDQPQHF.

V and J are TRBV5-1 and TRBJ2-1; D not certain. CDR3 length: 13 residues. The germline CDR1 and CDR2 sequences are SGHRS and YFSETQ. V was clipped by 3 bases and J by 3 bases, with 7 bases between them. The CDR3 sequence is CASSSELYNEQFF. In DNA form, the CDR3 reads TGCGCCAGCAGCTCGGAACTCTACAATGAGCAGTTCTTC.

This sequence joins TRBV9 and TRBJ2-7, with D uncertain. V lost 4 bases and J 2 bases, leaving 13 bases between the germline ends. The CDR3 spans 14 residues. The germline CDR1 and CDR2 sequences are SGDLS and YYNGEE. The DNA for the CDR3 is TGTGCCAGCAGCCCCCCCGAAAGTCCCTACGAGCAGTACTTC. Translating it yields CASSPPESPYEQYF. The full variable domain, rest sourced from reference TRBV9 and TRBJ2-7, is DSGVTQTPKHLITATGQRVTLRCSPRSGDLSVYWYQQSLDQGLQFLIQYYNGEERAKGNILERFSAQQFPDLHSELNLSSLELGDSALYFCASSPPESPYEQYFGPGTRLTVT.